This note documents a single T cell receptor beta chain sequence. Some clones are missing from TCRdb's copy, which holds only in-frame ones; the method was immunoSEQ multiplex PCR. The sample consists of approximately 280,000 clones, around 87% of them appearing once. The data were obtained in a study of blood T cell repertoires in COVID-19. Whole-study context: Acute and convalescent COVID-19 specimens originated in the United States, Italy and Spain.

The V gene lost 1 base and the J gene lost 0 bases, with 18 bases spanning the gap. The CDR3 extends over 19 amino acids. Germline V gene lookup returns CDR1 MGHRA and CDR2 YSYEKL. The rearrangement links TRBV4-1 to TRBJ1-4; D gene unclear. Specimen: peripheral blood. This receptor was obtained from a woman in her twenties or thirties who had recovered from COVID-19. CDR3 bases: TGCGCCAGCAGCCAAGGTTCGAGCGGAACTTATGCAACTAATGAAAAACTGTTTTTT. Protein sequence: CASSQGSSGTYATNEKLFF.